This T cell receptor (beta chain) was captured in a study of blood T cell repertoires in COVID-19. The protocol was immunoSEQ multiplex PCR, while the TCRdb copy is restricted to in-frame clones and leaves out a portion. Among more than 250,000 clones listed, roughly nine tenths were seen once. Germline loops: CDR1 SGHNT, CDR2 YENEEA. V shed 4 bases and J 4 bases; nucleotides not matched to a gene: 6. This CDR3 region has 15 residues. This sequence was found in a woman aged 18-30 years who had recovered from COVID-19. The rearrangement uses TRBV11-3 and TRBJ2-1; the match to TRBD1 covers 8 bases. Sequencing was carried out using PBMCs or T cells enriched from blood (not recorded which). CDR3 amino acids: CASSSTGTGYNEQFF. DNA of the CDR3: TGTGCCAGCAGCTCGACCGGGACAGGATACAATGAGCAGTTCTTC.